One sample yielded the 9 T cell receptor beta chains listed below, sequenced in a study of blood T cell repertoires in COVID-19. TCRdb's copy holds only in-frame clones and misses some; the assay was immunoSEQ multiplex PCR. The sample lists tens of thousands of clones; about 84% were seen once. The sequenced sample was peripheral blood. All receptors come from a man between 45 and 60 years old with active COVID-19.

This clone was found once. The chain has TRBV18 and TRBJ1-1, with TRBD1 matching over 8 bases. V was pared by 6 bases and J by 2 bases, with 14 bases of the junction left unmatched. Germline-derived CDR1 and CDR2 are KGHSH and LQKENI. The CDR3 is made up of 17 amino acids. For the CDR3, the DNA is TGTGCCAGCTCCACCACGGGAGCAGGGGGCTTAAACACTGAAGCTTTCTTT. This encodes CASSTTGAGGLNTEAFF. The full variable domain, rest sourced from reference TRBV18 and TRBJ1-1, is NAGVMQNPRHLVRRRGQEARLRCSPMKGHSHVYWYRQLPEEGLKFMVYLQKENIIDESGMPKERFSAEFPKEGPSILRIQQVVRGDSAAYFCASSTTGAGGLNTEAFFGQGTRLTVV.

The chain employs TRBV10-1 and TRBJ2-5, with TRBD2 identical over 10 bases. Germline V gene data show CDR1 as WNHNN and CDR2 as SYGVQD (reference sequence). CDR3 length: 15 amino acids. The V segment lost 5 bases and the J segment 5 bases; nucleotides outside the gene matches: 8. The chain's CDR3 is CASSFIAGGQETQYF. Written as DNA, the CDR3 is TGCGCCAGCAGTTTTATAGCGGGGGGACAGGAGACCCAGTACTTC.

The chain has TRBV9 and TRBJ1-4; no definite D call. V gave up 2 bases and J gave up 3 bases, with 11 bases separating them. Germline values: CDR1 SGDLS, CDR2 YYNGEE. This CDR3 region has 15 residues. CDR3 residues: CASSVGDGANEKLFF. DNA of the CDR3: TGTGCCAGCAGCGTCGGCGACGGGGCTAATGAAAAACTGTTTTTT.

This chain connects TRBV19 to TRBJ1-2; D is uncertain. The ends were cut back, 5 bases at V and 4 bases at J, with 17 bases in the middle. The CDR3 length is 15 residues. Germline CDR1 reads LNHDA; CDR2 reads SQIVND (reference sequence). CDR3 coding DNA: TGTGCCAGTAGTCTATCGATCTCGGGTGGCTATGGCTACACCTTC. This translates into CASSLSISGGYGYTF.

The V call is TRBV11-2, the J call TRBJ1-2; 8 bases agree with TRBD1. In germline, CDR1 is SGHAT, CDR2 FQNNGV. CDR3 length: 16 residues. With 1 base clipped from V and 8 bases from J, the junction kept 12 bases outside the gene matches. The CDR3 here is CASSLGAQGGRRGYTF. The CDR3 nucleotides are TGTGCCAGCAGCTTAGGGGCACAGGGGGGGAGACGGGGCTACACCTTC.

V is TRBV9 and J is TRBJ2-5, with 9 bases identical to TRBD1. The CDR3 is made up of 16 amino acids. Germline CDR1 reads SGDLS; CDR2 reads YYNGEE. Germline trimming cut 3 bases from V and 4 bases from J; bases unmatched to any gene: 10. The CDR3 loop reads CASSESGTGLPETQYF. The CDR3, as DNA: TGTGCCAGCAGCGAATCCGGGACAGGGCTCCCAGAGACCCAGTACTTC.

The chain recombines TRBV24-1 with TRBJ1-2; TRBD1 might be the D (6 bases). Trimming removed 3 bases from V and 8 bases from J, with 9 bases in between. Germline V gene data show CDR1 as KGHDR and CDR2 as SFDVKD. The CDR3 loop spans 12 amino acids. CDR3 residues: CATSDQGTGYTF. Written as DNA, the CDR3 is TGTGCCACCAGTGATCAGGGGACGGGCTACACCTTC.

The genes are TRBV5-4 and TRBJ2-5; 8 bases align to TRBD1. Germline loops: CDR1 SGHNT, CDR2 YYREEE (reference sequence). This CDR3 comprises 14 residues. Trimming at V came to 4 bases and at J to 5 bases, leaving 7 bases not matched to a gene. The CDR3 bases are TGTGCCAGCAGCGCTGCCCAGGGGGCGGAGACCCAGTACTTC. It encodes CASSAAQGAETQYF.

V and J are TRBV4-3 and TRBJ2-1, with 9 bases that match TRBD2. CDR3 length equals 17 residues. V shed 0 bases, J shed 6 bases, and the junction held 9 bases outside the gene matches. Germline assignment: CDR1 LGHNA and CDR2 YSLEER. The CDR3 loop is CASSQDLSGRPPNEQFF. The CDR3 DNA sequence: TGCGCCAGCAGCCAAGATCTCAGCGGGAGGCCCCCCAATGAGCAGTTCTTC.